The source of this T cell receptor beta chain is a study of blood T cell repertoires in COVID-19. TCRdb's table, derived via immunoSEQ multiplex PCR, lists solely in-frame clones and lacks some. Of 100,000 to 150,000 clones in the sample, around 76% were seen once. V was clipped by 3 bases and J by 8 bases, with 23 bases between them. The CDR3 covers 16 residues. The germline V gene has CDR1 DFQATT and CDR2 SNEGSKA (reference sequence). This receptor was identified in a man older than 75 with COVID-19, enrolled during active disease. The gene calls are TRBV20-1 and TRBJ2-1; D may be TRBD2 (6 bases). Sequenced input: peripheral blood. The CDR3 region has the DNA TGCAGTGCTAGTGGGGGATTGGCGGGAACAGTAGATGAGCAGTTCTTC. This encodes CSASGGLAGTVDEQFF.